Each of the 13 T cell receptor beta chains below was sequenced from the same sample in a study of T cell responses to AZD1222 COVID-19 vaccine. Assay used: immunoSEQ multiplex PCR; TCRdb lists only in-frame clones, some missing. The sample yields roughly 150,000 clones, 80% to 95% seen once. Sequencing was performed on peripheral blood, taken on day 0 of AZD1222 vaccination. The receptors were gathered from an adult in good health.

This chain links TRBV19 with TRBJ1-2; no clear D gene. This CDR3 contains 13 residues. Trimming shortened V by 2 bases and J by 1 base, and 5 bases separated the two germline ends. CDR1 LNHDA and CDR2 SQIVND come from the germline V gene (reference sequence). The CDR3 region is CASSISNNYGYTF. CDR3 DNA: TGTGCCAGTAGTATAAGTAATAACTATGGCTACACCTTC.

This chain links TRBV5-1 with TRBJ2-7; TRBD2 agrees at 9 bases. From germline, CDR1 is SGHRS and CDR2 YFSETQ. V was pared by 5 bases and J by 0 bases, with 3 bases of the junction left unmatched. The CDR3 contains 14 residues. The CDR3 sequence is CASSASGDSYEQYF. DNA for the CDR3: TGCGCCAGCAGTGCTAGCGGGGACTCCTACGAGCAGTACTTC.

The chain recombines TRBV7-2 with TRBJ2-2, with TRBD2 matching 8 bases. The CDR3 extends over 17 amino acids. Trimming removed 3 bases from V and 7 bases from J; junction bases left unmatched: 13. Germline V CDR1 and CDR2: SGHTA, FQGNSA. This chain's CDR3 is CASSFPAGRGEGGELFF. The CDR3 region has the DNA TGTGCCAGCAGCTTCCCCGCCGGGCGGGGGGAGGGCGGGGAGCTGTTTTTT.

V gene TRBV5-1 combines with J gene TRBJ1-1, with 8 bases lining up with TRBD1. Germline V CDR1 and CDR2: SGHRS, YFSETQ. V shed 4 bases, J shed 5 bases, and the junction held 10 bases outside the gene matches. The CDR3 loop spans 15 amino acids. This CDR3 is CASSITGGAGTEAFF. The DNA of the CDR3 is TGCGCCAGCAGCATCACAGGGGGAGCGGGAACTGAAGCTTTCTTT. Combining the CDR3 with reference TRBV5-1 and TRBJ1-1 gives the whole variable domain KAGVTQTPRYLIKTRGQQVTLSCSPISGHRSVSWYQQTPGQGLQFLFEYFSETQRNKGNFPGRFSGRQFSNSRSEMNVSTLELGDSALYLCASSITGGAGTEAFFGQGTRLTVV.

V gene TRBV4-3 combines with J gene TRBJ1-1; D gene uncertain. With 3 bases removed from V and 1 base from J, the gap between germline ends came to 6 bases. The CDR3 has 13 residues. Germline loops: CDR1 LGHNA, CDR2 YSLEER. This chain's CDR3 is CASSHNSNTEAFF. In DNA, the CDR3 is TGCGCCAGCAGCCACAATTCGAACACTGAAGCTTTCTTT.

The chain carries TRBV28 and TRBJ2-5, with D possibly matching TRBD1 (6 bases). Germline V lookup: CDR1 MDHEN, CDR2 SYDVKM. The CDR3 has 15 residues. Trimming pared 2 bases from V and 1 base from J, leaving 11 bases between. CDR3 amino acids: CASSLGQGPQETQYF. The CDR3 DNA follows: TGTGCCAGCAGTTTAGGGCAGGGGCCCCAAGAGACCCAGTACTTC.

The V call is TRBV6-6, the J call TRBJ2-6; a weak D match, TRBD1 (6 bases). V was shortened by 6 bases and J by 4 bases, with 7 bases between the two germline ends. The CDR3 runs 13 residues. The V gene's germline CDR1 is MNHNY and CDR2 SVGAGI (reference sequence). The CDR3 region is CASSGTGANVLTF. The DNA for the CDR3 is TGTGCCAGCAGCGGGACAGGGGCCAACGTCCTGACTTTC.

This clone was detected once. The chain uses TRBV9 and TRBJ1-2; D ambiguous. V was trimmed by 1 base and J by 5 bases, leaving 9 bases between them. Looked up from germline, CDR1 is SGDLS and CDR2 is YYNGEE. The CDR3 is 13 amino acids. The CDR3 DNA sequence: TGTGCCAGCAGCGTAACCGCAGATTATGGCTACACCTTC. This sequence encodes CASSVTADYGYTF.

The chain links TRBV23-1 to TRBJ1-1; TRBD1 agrees at 7 bases. TRBV23-1 carries the ORF label, with uncertain function. Unmatched junction bases numbered 16, after V lost 0 bases and J lost 6 bases. The length of the CDR3 is 18 residues. CDR3 in DNA: TGCGCCAGCAGTCAATCGATTACCACCAGCGACAGGGCGGCTGAAGCTTTCTTT. Its protein is CASSQSITTSDRAAEAFF.

This clone was detected only once. The V and J genes are TRBV13 and TRBJ1-6, with a weak D call TRBD1 (6 bases). V lost 2 bases to trimming and J lost 7 bases, with 9 bases between them. This CDR3 is built from 14 residues. Germline values: CDR1 PRHDT, CDR2 FYEKMQ (reference sequence). In DNA, the CDR3 is TGTGCCAGCAGCTTATACCAGGGGAATTCACCCCTCCACTTT. This translates into CASSLYQGNSPLHF.

This chain links TRBV7-9 with TRBJ2-5, with D unresolved. Trimming shortened V by 4 bases and J by 1 base, and 1 base separated the two germline ends. CDR3 length equals 11 residues. Germline V CDR1 and CDR2: SEHNR, FQNEAQ (reference sequence). In DNA form, the CDR3 reads TGTGCCAGCAGCTCCCAAGAGACCCAGTACTTC. This gives the protein CASSSQETQYF.

The rearrangement joins TRBV6-5 to TRBJ1-5, with D tentatively TRBD1 (5 bases). This CDR3 spans 14 amino acids. V dropped 5 bases and J dropped 5 bases, with 13 bases sitting between them. Germline V gene data show CDR1 as MNHEY and CDR2 as SVGAGI. This CDR3 reads CASSTHRGDQPQHF. The CDR3 coding sequence is TGTGCCAGCAGTACGCACCGAGGGGATCAGCCCCAGCATTTT.

In its sample, this clone was seen a few times. The chain uses TRBV4-1 and TRBJ1-2; D is undetermined. This CDR3 region has 15 residues. With 0 bases removed from V and 7 bases from J, the gap between germline ends came to 15 bases. The germline V gene encodes CDR1 MGHRA and CDR2 YSYEKL. This CDR3 reads CASSQDYWSAGGYTF. CDR3 coding DNA: TGCGCCAGCAGCCAAGATTATTGGTCCGCGGGTGGCTACACCTTC.